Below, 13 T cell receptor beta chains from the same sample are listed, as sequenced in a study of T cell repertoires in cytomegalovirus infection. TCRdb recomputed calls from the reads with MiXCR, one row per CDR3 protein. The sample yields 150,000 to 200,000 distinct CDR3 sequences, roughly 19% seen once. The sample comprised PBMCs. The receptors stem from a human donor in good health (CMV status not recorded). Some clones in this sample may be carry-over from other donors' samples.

This CDR3 reads CASSLGDGYTF. CDR3 nucleotides: TGTGCCAGCAGCTTGGGGGATGGCTACACCTTC. The genes are TRBV7-8 and TRBJ1-2; possibly TRBD1 for D (5 bases). Germline V gene lookup returns CDR1 SGHVS and CDR2 FQNEAQ. Trimming stripped 3 bases from V and 6 bases from J, with 5 bases between. This CDR3 has 11 residues.

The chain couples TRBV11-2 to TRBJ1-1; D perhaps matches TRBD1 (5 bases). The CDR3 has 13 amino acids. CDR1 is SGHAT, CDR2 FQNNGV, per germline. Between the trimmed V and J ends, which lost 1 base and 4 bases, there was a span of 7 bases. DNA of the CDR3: TGTGCCAGCAGCTTAGGTACAGGCACTGAAGCTTTCTTT. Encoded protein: CASSLGTGTEAFF. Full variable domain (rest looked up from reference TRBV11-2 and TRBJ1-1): EAGVAQSPRYKIIEKRQSVAFWCNPISGHATLYWYQQILGQGPKLLIQFQNNGVVDDSQLPKDRFSAERLKGVDSTLKIQPAKLEDSAVYLCASSLGTGTEAFFGQGTRLTVV.

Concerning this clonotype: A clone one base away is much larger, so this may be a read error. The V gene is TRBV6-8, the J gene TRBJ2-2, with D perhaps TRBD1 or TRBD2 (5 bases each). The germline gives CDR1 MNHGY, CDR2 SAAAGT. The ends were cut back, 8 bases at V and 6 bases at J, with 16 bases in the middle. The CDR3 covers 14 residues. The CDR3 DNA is TGTGCCAGCTCTCCGGGGCGAAAGGCCGGGGAGCTGTTTTTT. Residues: CASSPGRKAGELFF.

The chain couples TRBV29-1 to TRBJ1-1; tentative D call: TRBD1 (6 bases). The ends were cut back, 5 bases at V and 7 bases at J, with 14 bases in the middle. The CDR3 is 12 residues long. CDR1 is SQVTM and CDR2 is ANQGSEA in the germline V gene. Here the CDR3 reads CSVRDNQGEAFF. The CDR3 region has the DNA TGCAGCGTTCGGGACAACCAGGGTGAAGCTTTCTTT. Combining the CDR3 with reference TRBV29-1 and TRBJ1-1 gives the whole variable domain SAVISQKPSRDICQRGTSLTIQCQVDSQVTMMFWYRQQPGQSLTLIATANQGSEATYESGFVIDKFPISRPNLTFSTLTVSNMSPEDSSIYLCSVRDNQGEAFFGQGTRLTVV.

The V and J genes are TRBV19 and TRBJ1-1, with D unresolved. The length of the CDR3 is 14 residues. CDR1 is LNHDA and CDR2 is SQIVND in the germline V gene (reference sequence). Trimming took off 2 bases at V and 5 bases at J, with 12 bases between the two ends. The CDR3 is CASSISAARTEAFF. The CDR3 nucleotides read TGTGCCAGTAGTATATCAGCAGCAAGGACTGAAGCTTTCTTT.

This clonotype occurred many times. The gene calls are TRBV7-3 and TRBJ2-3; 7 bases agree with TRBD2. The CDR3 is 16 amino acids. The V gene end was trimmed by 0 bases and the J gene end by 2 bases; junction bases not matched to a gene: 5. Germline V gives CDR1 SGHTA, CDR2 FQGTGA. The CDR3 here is CASSLTAGSSTDTQYF. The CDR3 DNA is TGTGCCAGCAGCTTAACAGCGGGGAGTTCCACAGATACGCAGTATTTT.

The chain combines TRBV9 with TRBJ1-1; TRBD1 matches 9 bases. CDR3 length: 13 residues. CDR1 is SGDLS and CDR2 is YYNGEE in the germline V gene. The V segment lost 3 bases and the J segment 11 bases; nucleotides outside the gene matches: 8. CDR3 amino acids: CASSARQGDAAFF. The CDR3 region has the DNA TGTGCCAGCAGCGCCCGACAGGGGGACGCGGCTTTCTTT.

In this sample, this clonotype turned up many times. The CDR3 nucleotides are TGTGCCAGCAGTTGGGACAGTTTTCTGGGGAATGAGCAGTTCTTC. It specifies CASSWDSFLGNEQFF. The V gene is TRBV6-2 or TRBV6-3, the J gene TRBJ2-1; 7 bases align to TRBD1. The CDR3 loop spans 15 amino acids. Germline V lookup: CDR1 MNHEY, CDR2 SVGEGT. V was clipped by 4 bases and J by 7 bases; unmatched bases: 10.

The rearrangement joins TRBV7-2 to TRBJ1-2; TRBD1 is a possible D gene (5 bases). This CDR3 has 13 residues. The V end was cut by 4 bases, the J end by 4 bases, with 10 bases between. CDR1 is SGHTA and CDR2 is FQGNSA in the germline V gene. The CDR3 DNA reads TGTGCCAGCAGCTCGACAGCGATCTATGGCTACACCTTC. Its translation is CASSSTAIYGYTF.

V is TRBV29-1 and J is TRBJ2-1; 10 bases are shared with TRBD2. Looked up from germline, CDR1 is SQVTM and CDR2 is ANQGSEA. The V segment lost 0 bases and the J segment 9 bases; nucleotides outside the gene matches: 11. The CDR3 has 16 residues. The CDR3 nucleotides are TGCAGCGTTGAAGATCGAGGGACTAGCGCCCCGCGTGAGCAGTTCTTC. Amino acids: CSVEDRGTSAPREQFF.

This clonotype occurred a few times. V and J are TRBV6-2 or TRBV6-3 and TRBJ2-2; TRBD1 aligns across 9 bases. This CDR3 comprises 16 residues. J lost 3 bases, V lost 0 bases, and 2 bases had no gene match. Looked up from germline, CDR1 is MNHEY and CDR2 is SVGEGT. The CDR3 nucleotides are TGTGCCAGCAGTTACTCGACAGGGGGTGACACCGGGGAGCTGTTTTTT. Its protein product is CASSYSTGGDTGELFF.

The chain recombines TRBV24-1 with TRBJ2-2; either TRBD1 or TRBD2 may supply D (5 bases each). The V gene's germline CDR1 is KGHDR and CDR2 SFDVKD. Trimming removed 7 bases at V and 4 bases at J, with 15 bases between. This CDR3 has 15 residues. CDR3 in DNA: TGTGCCACCAGGCCGGGACGGGGACCCACCGGGGAGCTGTTTTTT. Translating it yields CATRPGRGPTGELFF.

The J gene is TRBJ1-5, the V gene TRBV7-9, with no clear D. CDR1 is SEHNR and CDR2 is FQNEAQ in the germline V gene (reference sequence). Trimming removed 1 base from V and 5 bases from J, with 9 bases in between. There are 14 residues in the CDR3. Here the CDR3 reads CASSLGVPYQPQHF. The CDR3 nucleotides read TGTGCCAGCAGCTTAGGTGTGCCTTATCAGCCCCAGCATTTT.